One and the same sample provided the 28 T cell receptor delta chains below, sequenced in a study of Vδ1+ human thymocytes. No antigen has been assigned to these receptors. The template was reverse-transcribed extracted RNA. Pooled V-gene forward primers with one constant-region reverse primer generated the CDR3 amplicons by multiplex PCR. TCRdb made new clone calls on the multiplex PCR reads using CATT. The sample lists 50,000 to 75,000 delta-chain clones; approximately 15% were seen once. Whole-study results and caveats: Highly polyclonal TRG and TRD repertoires with Gaussian CDR3 length distributions appeared in thymus.

The specimen sequenced was Vdelta1+ gamma-delta thymocytes from the thymus. Subset here: FACS-sorted CD3+ TCRalphabeta- TCRVdelta1+ TCRVdelta2- thymocytes. These receptors all come from a girl less than two years old who had congenital heart surgery.

This clone was recorded a few times. The rearrangement joins TRDV1 to TRDJ1, with D perhaps TRDD3 (9 bases). Germline V gene sequence: CDR1 TSWWSYY, CDR2 QGS. Trimming shortened V by 3 bases and J by 1 base, and 33 bases separated the two germline ends. The CDR3 runs to 22 residues. CDR3 DNA: TGTGCTCTTGGGGAGGCTTCCTACAGTGGAGATACTGGGGGAGAGACCACCGATAAACTCATCTTT. This sequence encodes CALGEASYSGDTGGETTDKLIF.

J is TRDJ1 and V is TRDV1; D is unresolved. CDR3 size: 18 residues. Trimming left V 5 bases short and J 0 bases short, with 22 bases between. From germline, CDR1 is TSWWSYY and CDR2 QGS. The CDR3 bases are TGTGCTCTTGGGAGCTACGGGTCGGAAACCCTGTACACCGATAAACTCATCTTT. Translated, it gives CALGSYGSETLYTDKLIF.

This clone was observed a few times. The V call is TRDV1, the J call TRDJ1, with 8 bases matching TRDD3. In germline, CDR1 is TSWWSYY, CDR2 QGS. V lost 3 bases, J lost 7 bases, and 19 bases stayed unmatched. The CDR3 runs 18 residues. In nucleotides, the CDR3 is TGTGCTCTTGGGGACCCCCTTCCACCTGGGGGACCCTTGGGTAAACTCATCTTT. Protein: CALGDPLPPGGPLGKLIF.

This clone was recorded a few times. The genes are TRDV1 and TRDJ1; 12 bases fit TRDD3. This CDR3 region has 23 residues. Germline lookup yields CDR1 TSWWSYY and CDR2 QGS. Trimming took 0 bases from V and 0 from J; bases not matched to a gene: 20. The CDR3: CALGELLPREYWGIPPNTDKLIF. DNA for the CDR3: TGTGCTCTTGGGGAACTCCTCCCTCGCGAGTACTGGGGGATACCGCCTAACACCGATAAACTCATCTTT.

This clone was counted a few times. The chain recombines TRDV1 with TRDJ1, with TRDD3 matching 10 bases. CDR1 and CDR2 from the germline V gene are TSWWSYY and QGS. This CDR3 has 16 residues. J lost 8 bases, V lost 3 bases, and 12 bases had no gene match. CDR3 bases: TGTGCTCTTGGGGAGATTAAAGGGGGATACGCCAGGAAACTCATCTTT. This translates into CALGEIKGGYARKLIF.

This sequence joins TRDV1 and TRDJ1; 13 bases fit TRDD3. V shed 1 base and J 7 bases; nucleotides not matched to a gene: 12. This CDR3 has 18 residues. Germline CDR1 reads TSWWSYY; CDR2 reads QGS. CDR3 nucleotide sequence: TGTGCTCTTGGGGAACCTCTCCTACTGGGGGATACGCCAGTTAAACTCATCTTT. This encodes CALGEPLLLGDTPVKLIF.

Only a few counts were recorded for this clone. V and J are TRDV3 and TRDJ1, with 7 bases aligning to TRDD3. V was clipped by 2 bases and J by 9 bases; unmatched bases: 24. There are 17 residues in the CDR3. CDR1 and CDR2 from the germline V gene are TVYSNPD and GDNSRS (reference sequence). As DNA, the CDR3 is TGTGCCTTTCCCCCTATAGTACTGGGGCTTCGGGGTGCTGAACTCATCTTT. Its protein is CAFPPIVLGLRGAELIF.

Only a few counts were recorded for this clone. The gene calls are TRDV1 and TRDJ1; 7 nucleotides agree with TRDD3. This CDR3 contains 17 residues. Germline CDR1 is TSWWSYY and CDR2 is QGS. V shed 2 bases and J 6 bases; nucleotides not matched to a gene: 15. CDR3 loop: CALGESDSGLGVNKLIF. CDR3 DNA sequence: TGTGCTCTTGGGGAATCGGACTCAGGTCTGGGGGTCAATAAACTCATCTTT.

By sample fraction, this clone is medium-sized. This chain uses TRDV2 with TRDJ1; 9 bases map to TRDD3. V dropped 0 bases and J dropped 1; count of bases not matched to a gene: 11. The CDR3 is 18 residues long. From germline, CDR1 is GEAIGNYY and CDR2 EKD. CDR3 sequence (DNA): TGTGCCTGTGACACCGGGGGATACCGTCAGTGTCCCACCGATAAACTCATCTTT. Translated: CACDTGGYRQCPTDKLIF.

Only a few counts were recorded for this clone. The genes are TRDV1 and TRDJ1; D perhaps matches TRDD3 (5 bases). V lost 1 base and J lost 3, with 18 bases in between. The germline gives CDR1 TSWWSYY, CDR2 QGS. The CDR3 covers 17 residues. The CDR3 is CALGEQLPTGGSDKLIF. In DNA form, the CDR3 reads TGTGCTCTTGGGGAACAGCTGCCCACGGGGGGCTCCGATAAACTCATCTTT.

Details on this clone: The DNA is omitted, as the CDR3 cannot be located on it reliably, and the CDR3 follows TCRdb's listing. This chain connects TRDV1 to TRDJ1; TRDD3 is the table's D call and was not checked against the DNA. The CDR3 spans 21 residues, counting both ends. Germline V gene sequence: CDR1 TSWWSYY, CDR2 QGS. CDR3 sequence reads: CALGDLHHAFGDWCVPDKLIF.

This clone showed up just a few times. The gene calls are TRDV1 and TRDJ1; 8 bases match TRDD3. Unmatched junction bases numbered 15, after V lost 6 bases and J lost 0 bases. Germline loops: CDR1 TSWWSYY, CDR2 QGS. The CDR3 is made up of 18 amino acids. In DNA, the CDR3 is TGTGCTCTTGGTTTTGCCGGGGGGATAGGGGCGTACACCGATAAACTCATCTTT. This codes for CALGFAGGIGAYTDKLIF.

The chain has TRDV1 and TRDJ1; a possible D gene is TRDD2 (6 bases). The CDR3 loop spans 21 amino acids. Trimming took 0 bases from V and 0 from J, leaving 26 bases between them. Germline-derived CDR1 and CDR2 are TSWWSYY and QGS. Here the CDR3 DNA reads TGTGCTCTTGGGGAACTTGCCTTCCCAGGGGGGTGCGGCCGTGACACCGATAAACTCATCTTT. Translated, it gives CALGELAFPGGCGRDTDKLIF.

The rearrangement joins TRDV1 to TRDJ1; 7 nucleotides match TRDD3. Trimming removed 0 bases from V and 1 base from J; junction bases left unmatched: 32. CDR1 is TSWWSYY, CDR2 QGS, per germline. The CDR3 has 25 amino acids. CDR3 nucleotide sequence: TGTGCTCTTGGGGAACTAGACGGAAAGGATCGAACGCGCGGAATGCTGGGGGTTTTCACCGATAAACTCATCTTT. It translates to CALGELDGKDRTRGMLGVFTDKLIF.

This clone occurred a few times. The V gene is TRDV1, the J gene TRDJ1; D might be TRDD3 (5 bases). The V gene lost 0 bases and the J gene lost 0 bases, with 32 bases spanning the gap. This CDR3 contains 23 residues. Per germline, CDR1 TSWWSYY and CDR2 QGS. The CDR3 sequence: CALGELRGALGFVPAPYTDKLIF. CDR3 DNA sequence: TGTGCTCTTGGGGAACTACGCGGGGCTCTGGGATTCGTCCCTGCCCCGTACACCGATAAACTCATCTTT.

This chain joins TRDV1 and TRDJ1, with 13 bases lining up with TRDD3. This CDR3 is 21 amino acids long. The V gene's germline CDR1 is TSWWSYY and CDR2 QGS. After removal of 5 bases from V and 1 base from J, the junction contained 19 bases not matched to a gene. Here the CDR3 DNA reads TGTGCTCTTGGGAAAAGGCGATCTCCCACTGGGGGATACGAGCCCACCGATAAACTCATCTTT. Protein sequence: CALGKRRSPTGGYEPTDKLIF.

This clone was picked up a small number of times. The chain uses TRDV1 and TRDJ1; D remains unclear. The germline V and J ends were trimmed by 0 bases and 1 base, with 12 bases remaining between them. The germline V gene has CDR1 TSWWSYY and CDR2 QGS. The CDR3 runs 16 residues. CDR3 loop: CALGELASHGTDKLIF. The CDR3, as DNA: TGTGCTCTTGGGGAACTGGCTAGCCATGGCACCGATAAACTCATCTTT.

The V and J genes are TRDV2 and TRDJ1; 8 nucleotides line up with TRDD3. J was trimmed by 0 bases and V by 0 bases; bases with no gene match: 11. Germline loops: CDR1 GEAIGNYY, CDR2 EKD. The CDR3 contains 18 residues. CDR3 nucleotides: TGTGCCTGTGACACCGGGCGCTGGGGGACAGTTAACACCGATAAACTCATCTTT. It specifies CACDTGRWGTVNTDKLIF.

The chain links TRDV2 to TRDJ1, with 10 bases fitting TRDD3. The CDR3 covers 14 residues. CDR1 is GEAIGNYY, CDR2 EKD, per germline. Trimming at V came to 3 bases and at J to 4 bases, leaving 4 bases not matched to a gene. The CDR3 DNA reads as TGTGCCTGTGACCACTGGGGGATGCGCGATAAACTCATCTTT. Protein sequence: CACDHWGMRDKLIF.

This chain joins TRDV1 and TRDJ1, with TRDD3 matching 13 bases. Germline-derived CDR1 and CDR2 are TSWWSYY and QGS. This CDR3 has 28 amino acids. After removal of 2 bases from V and 0 bases from J, the junction contained 36 bases not matched to a gene. The CDR3 DNA sequence: TGTGCTCTTGGGGAAGAAGTCTCTTTTCCCGTCTTCGTACTGGGGGATACGCTTAGGGATGGGTACACCGATAAACTCATCTTT. Translation gives CALGEEVSFPVFVLGDTLRDGYTDKLIF.

This clone was counted a few times. The rearrangement uses TRDV1 and TRDJ1; the D gene is possibly TRDD2 (6 bases). The V gene's germline CDR1 is TSWWSYY and CDR2 QGS. This CDR3 is built from 21 residues. The germline V and J ends were trimmed by 5 bases and 0 bases, with 31 bases remaining between them. For the CDR3, the DNA is TGTGCTCTTGGGTACTCGGCCTCCTCCTACACGGGGGCCCTAAACACCGATAAACTCATCTTT. It specifies CALGYSASSYTGALNTDKLIF.

A few counts support this clone. The chain links TRDV1 to TRDJ1, with unresolved D. The CDR3 sequence is 19 residues long. V gave up 3 bases and J gave up 0 bases, with 23 bases separating them. Germline assignment: CDR1 TSWWSYY and CDR2 QGS. The chain's CDR3 is CALGDRDVGRVWYTDKLIF. DNA of the CDR3: TGTGCTCTTGGGGACCGTGACGTTGGCCGCGTTTGGTACACCGATAAACTCATCTTT.

With regard to this clone: At one of its ends the junction is not consistent with the germline gene, which may arise from a read error. The V gene is TRDV1, the J gene TRDJ1, with D tentatively TRDD3 (5 bases). Germline V lookup: CDR1 TSWWSYY, CDR2 QGS. There are 19 residues in the CDR3. The CDR3 protein is CALGESPFSDRGYTDKLIF. The CDR3 bases are TGTGCTCTTGGTGAGAGCCCTTTTTCGGACCGGGGGTACACCGATAAGCTCATCTTT.

The chain links TRDV1 to TRDJ1; TRDD3 might be the D (6 bases). Trimming shortened V by 0 bases and J by 0 bases, and 17 bases separated the two germline ends. This CDR3 is 18 amino acids long. Germline V gene sequence: CDR1 TSWWSYY, CDR2 QGS. CDR3 DNA sequence: TGTGCTCTTGGGGAACTGACCTCCCGGGGGAGCTACACCGATAAACTCATCTTT. Its protein product is CALGELTSRGSYTDKLIF.

The V gene is TRDV2, the J gene TRDJ1; 8 positions match TRDD3. Germline loops: CDR1 GEAIGNYY, CDR2 EKD. V lost 0 bases, J lost 0 bases, and 35 bases stayed unmatched. The CDR3 has 26 residues. Written as DNA, the CDR3 is TGTGCCTGTGACACCGGCGGCCGCTACATACTTCATACCACCGTACTGGGGGCTACCCACACCGATAAACTCATCTTT. This gives the protein CACDTGGRYILHTTVLGATHTDKLIF.

The rearrangement joins TRDV1 to TRDJ1, with 11 bases identical to TRDD3. Germline V lookup: CDR1 TSWWSYY, CDR2 QGS. The CDR3 extends over 23 amino acids. J gave up 0 bases and V 2 bases, and 23 bases lay outside the gene matches. The CDR3 loop reads CALGESPTRGYWGIAPYTDKLIF. The CDR3, as DNA: TGTGCTCTTGGGGAATCACCTACGAGGGGTTACTGGGGGATAGCCCCGTACACCGATAAACTCATCTTT.

This chain uses TRDV1 with TRDJ1; 8 bases align to TRDD3. Trimming cost V 2 bases and J 5 bases; bases outside gene matches: 10. The CDR3 consists of 16 residues. Germline V gene data show CDR1 as TSWWSYY and CDR2 as QGS. CDR3: CALGESKVGYADKLIF. The CDR3 DNA reads TGTGCTCTTGGGGAATCAAAGGTGGGATACGCAGATAAACTCATCTTT.

This chain links TRDV1 with TRDJ1; 11 bases match TRDD3. CDR3 length: 18 amino acids. Germline trimming cut 0 bases from V and 4 bases from J; bases unmatched to any gene: 10. Germline CDR1 and CDR2: TSWWSYY and QGS. The CDR3 coding sequence is TGTGCTCTTGGGGAACTAGCACCATACTGGGGGATAAACGATAAACTCATCTTT. Amino acid sequence: CALGELAPYWGINDKLIF.